This T cell receptor (beta chain) was obtained from a study of cytomegalovirus exposure and HLA in healthy donors. The CDR3 totals 14 residues. CDR1 is MDHEN and CDR2 is SYDVKM in the germline V gene. The germline V and J ends were trimmed by 2 bases and 2 bases, with 8 bases remaining between them. Primers: 60 Vbeta forward and 13 Jbeta reverse. The assay was immunoSEQ multiplex PCR, and TCRdb's table has in-frame clones only and misses some. The table has over 65,000 clones, roughly 75% seen once. Regarding this clone: Its specificity is not known.

Broader study findings: In a later analysis, a missense DCLRE1C variant was linked to TCR beta V- and J-gene trimming. According to reports, the classifier identified cytomegalovirus status with high specificity and sensitivity. Among TCR beta chains, those listed as cytomegalovirus-associated numbered roughly 150.

This clonotype was sampled from a woman aged 25 to 45 in good health and CMV-seropositive. Input material: PBMCs. The chain is built from TRBV28 and TRBJ2-3; D not certain. The CDR3 loop is CASSLRLVTDTQYF. The DNA for the CDR3 is TGTGCCAGCAGTTTAAGGCTAGTCACAGATACGCAGTATTTT.